This T cell receptor beta chain came from a study of T cells after yellow fever vaccination (dated by TCRdb to the late 2010s). Study-wide context: Libraries from fractions with low cell numbers were prepared with the SMART-Seq v4 Ultra Low Input RNA kit. Bulk TCR alpha and beta repertoires were sequenced longitudinally to track T-cell clones before and after primary and booster YFV17D yellow fever vaccination. Blood samples were taken at several timepoints before and after primary and secondary immunization, and bulk PBMC replicates and cell subsets were isolated. Two healthy male donors made up the cohort, one aged 18 to 30 years and the other aged 30 to 40 years. Results the study describes overall, beyond this receptor: Compared with the primary T-cell response, the secondary T-cell response was weaker but faster, peaking on day 5 rather than day 15. After the booster, most of the clones that had expanded following primary vaccination were detected again (roughly 96% of CD4 and more than 85% of CD8), which suggests that memory was broadly maintained. A small share of clonotypes occurred in both CD4 and CD8 compartments, likely arising from convergent recombination. The study included only a couple of donors, which limits how far the findings can be generalized. FACS-sorted repertoires could contain abundant contaminating clonotypes from the bulk population, so computational filtering was required.

This clonotype was recorded a few times. Its antigen is currently not known. Within one base of it there is no much larger clone, and no base qualities were kept. Synthesis of TCR cDNA relied on 5'RACE template switching, a step that introduced a universal primer site along with unique molecular identifiers. cDNA synthesis was primed from both the TCR alpha and TCR beta constant segments. Library amplification used two PCR steps, and the second PCR step added sample barcodes and sequencing adapters. Sequencing of the libraries was done on either Illumina HiSeq 2500 (2x100 bp) or NovaSeq (2x150 bp). The published analysis was carried out like this. MIGEC was used to demultiplex reads and collapse the reads into UMI consensus sequences, and MiXCR was used for V(D)J alignment. Using edgeR on replicate PBMC samples, clonotypes were called vaccine-responding if FDR was below 0.01 and the log2 fold change was above 5 up to day 15. Bulk clonotypes were assigned CD4 or CD8 identity according to which sequenced CD4 or CD8 repertoire held them at higher abundance. TCRdb reanalyzed the raw reads on its own, using fastp at Q25 for trimming and MiXCR for clone calling, and kept in-frame beta chains. Every entry covers one CDR3 protein and lists the most common genes and DNA from its rows. It is TCRdb's table, rather than the study itself, that gives the V and J calls and clone size. This sample holds 200,000 or so distinct CDR3 sequences; over 6.5% were observed only once. Of the sample, 1% to 1.2% falls within the top ten clones.

The label giving this sample's treatment or condition can be read as: live attenuated yellow fever vaccine strain. PBMCs were isolated from peripheral blood using a standard Ficoll-Paque protocol. Dynabeads CD4 and CD8 positive selection kits were used to isolate the CD4 and CD8 T-cell fractions. TriZol was used to extract RNA from bulk PBMCs, CD4 and CD8 fractions, and dextramer-positive and dextramer-negative fractions. Measured from the cysteine to the phenylalanine, the CDR3 is 15 residues long. Only the CDR3 DNA is retained, 45 bases long and in frame from the first base. V is pruned by 6 bases and J by 0 bases, leaving 5 bases of the junction without a gene match. The germline V gene (reference sequence) yields DFQATT for CDR1 and SNEGSKA for CDR2.

This clonotype was obtained from a young man who received the YFV17D yellow fever vaccine. This material consisted of CD4+ T cells sorted from PBMCs, taken on the day of the yellow fever booster vaccination. The V and J segments used are TRBV20-1 and TRBJ2-6; 7 central bases correspond to TRBD1. The CDR3 region has the sequence CSARDSSSGANVLTF. The bases are TGCAGTGCACGGGACAGCAGCTCTGGGGCCAACGTCCTGACTTTC.